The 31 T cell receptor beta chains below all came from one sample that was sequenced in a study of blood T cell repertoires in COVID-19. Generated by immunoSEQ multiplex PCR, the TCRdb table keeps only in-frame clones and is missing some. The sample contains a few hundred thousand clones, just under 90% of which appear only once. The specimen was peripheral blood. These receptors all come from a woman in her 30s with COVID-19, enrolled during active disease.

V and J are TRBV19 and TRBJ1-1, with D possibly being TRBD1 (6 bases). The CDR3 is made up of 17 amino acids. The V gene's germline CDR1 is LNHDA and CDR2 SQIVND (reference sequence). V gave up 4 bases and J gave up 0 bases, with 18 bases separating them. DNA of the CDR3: TGTGCCAGTAGTACCCCACCTTTGACAGGACTGAACACTGAAGCTTTCTTT. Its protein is CASSTPPLTGLNTEAFF.

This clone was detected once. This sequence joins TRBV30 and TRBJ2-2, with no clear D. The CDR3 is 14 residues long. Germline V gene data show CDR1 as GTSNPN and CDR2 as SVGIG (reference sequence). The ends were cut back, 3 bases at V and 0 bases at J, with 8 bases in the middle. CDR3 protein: CAWSGPPNTGELFF. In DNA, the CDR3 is TGTGCCTGGAGCGGTCCCCCGAACACCGGGGAGCTGTTTTTT.

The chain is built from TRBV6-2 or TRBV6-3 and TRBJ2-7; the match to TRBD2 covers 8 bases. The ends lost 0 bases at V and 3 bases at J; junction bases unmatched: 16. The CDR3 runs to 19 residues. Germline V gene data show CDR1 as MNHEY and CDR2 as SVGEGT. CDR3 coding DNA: TGTGCCAGCAGTTACTCTCGGACTAGCTATGGGGCCGGCGGCTACGAGCAGTACTTC. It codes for CASSYSRTSYGAGGYEQYF.

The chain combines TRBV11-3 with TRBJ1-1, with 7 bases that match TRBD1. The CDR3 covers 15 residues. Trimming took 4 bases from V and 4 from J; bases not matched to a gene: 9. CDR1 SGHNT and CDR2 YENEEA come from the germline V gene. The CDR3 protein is CASSWGAGGSTEAFF. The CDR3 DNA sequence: TGTGCCAGCAGCTGGGGGGCAGGGGGGTCCACTGAAGCTTTCTTT.

In DNA, the CDR3 is TGTGCCAGCAGCTTAACGGGGGGGCCTTACAATGAGCAGTTCTTC. It encodes CASSLTGGPYNEQFF. This rearrangement joins TRBV7-2 to TRBJ2-1; 8 bases map to TRBD2. With 2 bases clipped from V and 4 bases from J, the junction kept 4 bases outside the gene matches. CDR3 size: 15 residues. Germline values: CDR1 SGHTA, CDR2 FQGNSA.

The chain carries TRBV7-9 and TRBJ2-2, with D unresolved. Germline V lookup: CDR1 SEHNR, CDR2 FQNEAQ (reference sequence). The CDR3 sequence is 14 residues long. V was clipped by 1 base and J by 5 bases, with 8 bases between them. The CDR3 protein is CASSLETHTGELFF. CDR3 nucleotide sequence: TGTGCCAGCAGCTTAGAGACACATACCGGGGAGCTGTTTTTT.

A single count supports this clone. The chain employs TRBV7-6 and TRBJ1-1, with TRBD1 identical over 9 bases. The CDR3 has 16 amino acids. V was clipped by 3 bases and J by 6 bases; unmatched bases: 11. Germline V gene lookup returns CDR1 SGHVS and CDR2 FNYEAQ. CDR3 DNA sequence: TGTGCCAGCAGCTTGTTGACCGGGACAGGGAGTCCTGAAGCTTTCTTT. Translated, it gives CASSLLTGTGSPEAFF.

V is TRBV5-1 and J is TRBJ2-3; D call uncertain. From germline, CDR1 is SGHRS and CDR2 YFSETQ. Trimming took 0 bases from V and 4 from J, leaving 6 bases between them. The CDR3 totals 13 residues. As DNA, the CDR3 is TGCGCCAGCAGCTTGGATCCGTCAGATACGCAGTATTTT. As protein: CASSLDPSDTQYF.

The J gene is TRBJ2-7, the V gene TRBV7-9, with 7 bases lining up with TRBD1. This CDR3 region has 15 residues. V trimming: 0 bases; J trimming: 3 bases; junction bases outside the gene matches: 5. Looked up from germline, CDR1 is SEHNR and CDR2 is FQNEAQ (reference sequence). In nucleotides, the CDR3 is TGTGCCAGCAGCTTAGCGGGACAGTCCTTCTACGAGCAGTACTTC. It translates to CASSLAGQSFYEQYF.

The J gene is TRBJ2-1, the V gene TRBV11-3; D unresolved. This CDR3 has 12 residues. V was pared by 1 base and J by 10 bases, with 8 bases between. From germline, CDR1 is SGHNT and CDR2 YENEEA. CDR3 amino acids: CASSLGDLEQFF. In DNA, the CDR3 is TGTGCCAGCAGCTTAGGAGACTTGGAGCAGTTCTTC.

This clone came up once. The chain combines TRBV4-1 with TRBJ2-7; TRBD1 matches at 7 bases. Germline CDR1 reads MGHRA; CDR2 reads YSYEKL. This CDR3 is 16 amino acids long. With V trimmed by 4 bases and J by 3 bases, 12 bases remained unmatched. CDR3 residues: CASSPSEAGGDYEQYF. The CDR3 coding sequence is TGCGCCAGCAGCCCCTCGGAGGCAGGGGGAGACTACGAGCAGTACTTC.

The CDR3 DNA follows: TGTGCCAGCAGCCCTGGACAGTACTATAATTCACCCCTCCACTTT. This codes for CASSPGQYYNSPLHF. The genes are TRBV28 and TRBJ1-6; D perhaps matches TRBD1 (6 bases). In germline, CDR1 is MDHEN, CDR2 SYDVKM. The CDR3 consists of 15 residues. The V end was cut by 6 bases, the J end by 3 bases, with 12 bases between. The variable domain in full, completed from reference TRBV28 and TRBJ1-6, reads DVKVTQSSRYLVKRTGEKVFLECVQDMDHENMFWYRQDPGLGLRLIYFSYDVKMKEKGDIPEGYSVSREKKERFSLILESASTNQTSMYLCASSPGQYYNSPLHFGNGTRLTVT.

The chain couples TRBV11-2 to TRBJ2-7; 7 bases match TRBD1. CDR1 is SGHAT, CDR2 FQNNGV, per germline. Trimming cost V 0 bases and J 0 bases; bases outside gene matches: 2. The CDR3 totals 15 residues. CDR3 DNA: TGTGCCAGCAGCTTAGAACAGGGGCTCTCCTACGAGCAGTACTTC. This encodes CASSLEQGLSYEQYF. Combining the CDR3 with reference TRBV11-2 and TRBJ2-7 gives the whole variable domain EAGVAQSPRYKIIEKRQSVAFWCNPISGHATLYWYQQILGQGPKLLIQFQNNGVVDDSQLPKDRFSAERLKGVDSTLKIQPAKLEDSAVYLCASSLEQGLSYEQYFGPGTRLTVT.

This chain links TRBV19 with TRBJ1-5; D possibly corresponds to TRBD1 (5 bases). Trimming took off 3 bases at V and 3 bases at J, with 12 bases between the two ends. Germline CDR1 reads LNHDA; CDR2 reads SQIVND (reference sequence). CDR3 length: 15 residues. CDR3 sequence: CASSIGGAFNQPQHF. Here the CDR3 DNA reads TGTGCCAGTAGTATCGGTGGGGCGTTCAATCAGCCCCAGCATTTT.

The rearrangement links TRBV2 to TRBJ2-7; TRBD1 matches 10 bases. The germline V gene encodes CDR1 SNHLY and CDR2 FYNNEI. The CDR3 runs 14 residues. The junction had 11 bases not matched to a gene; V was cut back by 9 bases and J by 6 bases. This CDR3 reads CARGTGTGVSEQYF. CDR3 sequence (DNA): TGTGCCAGGGGGACCGGGACAGGGGTGTCCGAGCAGTACTTC. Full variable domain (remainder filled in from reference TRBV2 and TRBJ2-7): EPEVTQTPSHQVTQMGQEVILRCVPISNHLYFYWYRQILGQKVEFLVSFYNNEISEKSEIFDDQFSVERPDGSNFTLKIRSTKLEDSAMYFCARGTGTGVSEQYFGPGTRLTVT.

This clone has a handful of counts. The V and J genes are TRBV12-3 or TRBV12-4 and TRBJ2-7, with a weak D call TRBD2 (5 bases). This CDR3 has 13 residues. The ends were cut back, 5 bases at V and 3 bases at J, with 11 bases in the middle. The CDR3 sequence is CASSPGSFYEQYF. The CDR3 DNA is TGTGCCAGCAGTCCGGGATCGTTCTACGAGCAGTACTTC.

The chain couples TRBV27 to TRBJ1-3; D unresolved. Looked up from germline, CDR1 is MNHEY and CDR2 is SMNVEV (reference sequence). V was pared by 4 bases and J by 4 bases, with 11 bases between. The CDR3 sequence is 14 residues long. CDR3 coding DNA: TGTGCCAGCAGTTCCTGGTCGAGCGGAAACACCATATATTTT. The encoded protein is CASSSWSSGNTIYF.

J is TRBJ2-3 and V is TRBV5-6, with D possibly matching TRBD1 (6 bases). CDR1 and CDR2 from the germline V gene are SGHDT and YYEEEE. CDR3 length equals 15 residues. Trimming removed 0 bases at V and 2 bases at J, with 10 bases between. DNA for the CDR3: TGTGCCAGCAGCTTGGAAGGGGGATACACAGATACGCAGTATTTT. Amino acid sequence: CASSLEGGYTDTQYF.

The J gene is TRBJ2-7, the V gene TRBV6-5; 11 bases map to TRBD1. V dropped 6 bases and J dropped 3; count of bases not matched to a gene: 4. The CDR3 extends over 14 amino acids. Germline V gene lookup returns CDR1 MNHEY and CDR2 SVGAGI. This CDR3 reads CASRRGTGGYEQYF. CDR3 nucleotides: TGTGCCAGCAGAAGAGGGACAGGGGGCTACGAGCAGTACTTC.

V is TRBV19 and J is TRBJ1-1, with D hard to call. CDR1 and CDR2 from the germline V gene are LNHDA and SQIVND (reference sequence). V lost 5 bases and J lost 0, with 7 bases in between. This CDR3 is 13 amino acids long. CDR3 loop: CASSSSMNTEAFF. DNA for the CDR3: TGTGCCAGTAGTTCGAGCATGAACACTGAAGCTTTCTTT.

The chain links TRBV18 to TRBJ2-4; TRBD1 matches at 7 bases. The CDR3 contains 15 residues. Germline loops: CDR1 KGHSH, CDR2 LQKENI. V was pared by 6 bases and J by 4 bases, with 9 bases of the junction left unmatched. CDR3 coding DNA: TGTGCCAGCTCCCTAAACACAGGGGTAAAAAACATTCAGTACTTC. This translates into CASSLNTGVKNIQYF.

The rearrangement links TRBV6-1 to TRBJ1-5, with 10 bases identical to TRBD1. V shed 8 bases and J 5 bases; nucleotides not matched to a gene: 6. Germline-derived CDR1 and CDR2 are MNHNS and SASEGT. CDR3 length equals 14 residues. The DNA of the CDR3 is TGTGCCAGCTCCCGGGACAGGGGAGATCAGCCCCAGCATTTT. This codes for CASSRDRGDQPQHF.

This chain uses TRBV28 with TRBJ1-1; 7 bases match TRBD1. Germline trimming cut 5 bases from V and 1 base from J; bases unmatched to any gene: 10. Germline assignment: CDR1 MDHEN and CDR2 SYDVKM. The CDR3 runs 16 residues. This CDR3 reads CASSPDRVYRNTEAFF. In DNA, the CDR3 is TGTGCCAGCAGTCCCGACAGGGTATATCGGAACACTGAAGCTTTCTTT. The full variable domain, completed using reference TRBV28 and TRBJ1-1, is DVKVTQSSRYLVKRTGEKVFLECVQDMDHENMFWYRQDPGLGLRLIYFSYDVKMKEKGDIPEGYSVSREKKERFSLILESASTNQTSMYLCASSPDRVYRNTEAFFGQGTRLTVV.

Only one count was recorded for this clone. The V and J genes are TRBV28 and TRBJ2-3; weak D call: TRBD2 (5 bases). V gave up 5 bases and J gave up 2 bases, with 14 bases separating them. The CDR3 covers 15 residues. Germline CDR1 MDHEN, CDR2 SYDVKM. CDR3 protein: CASSQSGPLTDTQYF. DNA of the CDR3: TGTGCCAGCAGTCAAAGCGGACCCCTCACAGATACGCAGTATTTT.

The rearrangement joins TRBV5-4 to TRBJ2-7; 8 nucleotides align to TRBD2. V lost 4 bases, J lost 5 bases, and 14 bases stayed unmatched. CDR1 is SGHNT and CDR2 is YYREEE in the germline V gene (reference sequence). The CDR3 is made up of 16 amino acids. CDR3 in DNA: TGTGCCAGCAGCCCCCTTCCGGGACTAGGGCGCCACGAGCAGTACTTC. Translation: CASSPLPGLGRHEQYF.

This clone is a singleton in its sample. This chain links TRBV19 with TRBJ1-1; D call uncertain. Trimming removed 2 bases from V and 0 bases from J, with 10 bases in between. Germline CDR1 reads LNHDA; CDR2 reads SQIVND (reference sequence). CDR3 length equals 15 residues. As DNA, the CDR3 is TGTGCCAGTAGTATACTTCCCCAGATGAACACTGAAGCTTTCTTT. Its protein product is CASSILPQMNTEAFF.

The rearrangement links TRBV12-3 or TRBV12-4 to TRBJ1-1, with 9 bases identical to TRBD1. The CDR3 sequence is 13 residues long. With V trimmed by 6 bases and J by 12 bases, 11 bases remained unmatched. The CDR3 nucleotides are TGTGCCAGCAGGCAGACAGGGGGAAAGGAAACTTTCTTT. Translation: CASRQTGGKETFF.

CDR3 DNA: TGTGCCAGTAGTCCCCGAGGACAGGGGGGCTCACCCCTCCACTTT. Its protein product is CASSPRGQGGSPLHF. The chain uses TRBV19 and TRBJ1-6, with 10 bases lining up with TRBD1. The CDR3 runs 15 residues. Germline CDR1 reads LNHDA; CDR2 reads SQIVND (reference sequence). V was pared by 5 bases and J by 10 bases, with 8 bases of the junction left unmatched.

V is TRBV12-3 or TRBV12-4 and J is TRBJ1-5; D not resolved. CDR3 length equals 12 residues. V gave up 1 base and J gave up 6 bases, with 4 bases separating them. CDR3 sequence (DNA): TGTGCCAGCAGTTTAGGCAGTCAGCCCCAGCATTTT. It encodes CASSLGSQPQHF.

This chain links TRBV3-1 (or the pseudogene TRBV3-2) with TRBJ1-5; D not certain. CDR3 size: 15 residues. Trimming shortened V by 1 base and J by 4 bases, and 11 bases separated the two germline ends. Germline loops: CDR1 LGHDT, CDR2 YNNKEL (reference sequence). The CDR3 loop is CASSQGSSRNQPQHF. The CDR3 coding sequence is TGTGCCAGCAGCCAAGGCAGTTCCCGAAATCAGCCCCAGCATTTT.

For the CDR3, the DNA is TGTGCCAGCAGACCCCAGGGGACAGGGCTTGAAGCTTTCTTT. It specifies CASRPQGTGLEAFF. The rearrangement links TRBV6-6 to TRBJ1-1; 9 bases line up with TRBD1. The V segment lost 6 bases and the J segment 7 bases; nucleotides outside the gene matches: 9. Germline assignment: CDR1 MNHNY and CDR2 SVGAGI (reference sequence). CDR3 length: 14 amino acids.